This TCR beta chain is drawn from a study of blood T cells in healthy people across ages. The CDR3 totals 16 residues. V lost 0 bases and J lost 4, with 15 bases in between. In germline, CDR1 is LGHNA, CDR2 YSLEER. Peripheral blood from each donor was collected in a volume of 8 to 10 milliliters. Primed by a sample-barcoded 5' primer and a J-beta primer mix, a second PCR proceeded for roughly 7 to 11 cycles. TCRdb reprocessed the 5' RACE reads via MiXCR and lists one record per CDR3 protein. The sample contains around 800,000 distinct CDR3 sequences, more than 40% of which appear only once. This TCR came from a man between 60 and 70 years old in good health. V and J are TRBV4-3 and TRBJ2-5; the D is unclear. The specimen was blood. CDR3: CASSQDKRRYRETQYF. The CDR3 DNA follows: TGCGCCAGCAGCCAAGATAAGCGTAGGTACAGAGAGACCCAGTACTTC.